The TCR beta chain described here comes from a study of T cell repertoires in cytomegalovirus infection. TCRdb used MiXCR to reprocess the reads, holding one entry per CDR3 protein. The data contain about 300,000 distinct CDR3 sequences, roughly a tenth of them singletons. V was pared by 0 bases and J by 10 bases, with 10 bases between. Germline V lookup: CDR1 MNHEY, CDR2 SVGEGT. CDR3 length: 12 residues. Study outcomes and limitations: Across the ex vivo response, the dominant clonotypes were HLA-C-restricted CMV-specific TCR beta clonotypes. Adding up the frequency of public TCR beta families identified people who carried CMV plus the relevant HLA.

This clonotype was counted many times. Antigen specificity is unknown. The origin of this receptor is a human donor in good health (CMV status not recorded). Some clones in this sample may be carry-over from other donors' samples. The chain links TRBV6-2 or TRBV6-3 to TRBJ2-7, with unresolved D. Sequencing used PBMCs. The CDR3 coding sequence is TGTGCCAGCAGTTACTCCCCAGGCGAACAGTACGTC. Amino acid sequence: CASSYSPGEQYV.